The clone carrying this T cell receptor (beta chain) appeared a few times. Its antigen is not known. The data belong to a study of cytomegalovirus exposure and HLA in healthy donors. Study-wide results and caveats: A later analysis showed TCR association rates differing by HLA locus, peaking at DRB1 and lowest at HLA-C.

60 Vbeta and 13 Jbeta primers were used in PCR. Sequenced by immunoSEQ multiplex PCR; TCRdb stores in-frame clones only, minus some. This table holds some 100,000 clones, 84% found once. The CDR3 runs to 14 residues. The germline V gene has CDR1 MDHEN and CDR2 SYDVKM. V was pared by 6 bases and J by 5 bases, with 16 bases between. There were likely unrecorded immune exposures, though donors were nominally healthy when sampled. The clonotype originates from a young woman in good health and CMV-seronegative. This chain links TRBV28 with TRBJ1-2, with a weak D call TRBD1 (6 bases). Sequenced: PBMCs. The CDR3 region is CASSRDRRTYGYTF. CDR3 coding DNA: TGTGCCAGCAGCCGAGACAGGAGAACGTATGGCTACACCTTC.